The T cell receptor (beta chain) under discussion was sequenced for a study of blood T cells in healthy people across ages. On the study more broadly: For every two T cells, template switching captured about one barcoded beta molecule.

Using a J-beta primer mix together with a sample-barcoded 5' primer, a second PCR was run for roughly 6 to 12 cycles. Via MiXCR, TCRdb re-called the 5' RACE reads, giving one row per CDR3 protein. The table lists some 760,000 distinct CDR3 sequences, just under 25% of them singletons. The data also belong to a second study, concerning T cells of mothers and their children. This second study notes: Pairs that are related and pairs that are unrelated have TCR recombination output shaped similarly by thymic selection.

The sequence was collected from a boy younger than 18 in good health. Sample: blood.

The CDR3 coding sequence is TGCGCCAGCAGCCCAGGGACAGGCCCCGAATTCGGGTTCTTC. This gives the protein CASSPGTGPEFGFF. The genes are TRBV5-1 and TRBJ2-1, with TRBD1 matching over 8 bases. The length of the CDR3 is 14 residues. Germline trimming cut 4 bases from V and 15 bases from J; bases unmatched to any gene: 15. Germline lookup yields CDR1 SGHRS and CDR2 YFSETQ.